Listed below are T cell receptor beta chains from one sample, sequenced in a study of beta chain features in type 1 diabetes. Sequencing used immunoSEQ multiplex PCR; TCRdb keeps in-frame clones, though not all of them. The sample shows 330,000 or so clones, less than 20% of them seen only once. The sequencing sample was made of naive CD4+ T cells from blood. The receptors come from a woman aged 18 to 35 in good health. CDR3s include the opening cysteine and the closing phenylalanine or tryptophan. Fields, in order: CDR3 length, D gene, J gene, clone size, V gene, CDR3 DNA, CDR3 protein. D genes are given only for firm matches. Only part of the rows carry a size: once, few, many, or a class if the clone is expanded.

len: 16
d_gene: TRBD1
j_gene: TRBJ2-4
abundance: -
v_gene: TRBV18
CDR3nt: TGTGCCAGCTCACCAAACCCAGGGGGCAGCGGGAACATTCAGTACTTC
CDR3aa: CASSPNPGGSGNIQYF

len: 10
d_gene: -
j_gene: TRBJ2-3
abundance: -
v_gene: TRBV11-2
CDR3nt: TGTGCCGGAGGCACAGATACGCAGTATTTT
CDR3aa: CAGGTDTQYF

len: 12
d_gene: -
j_gene: TRBJ1-5
abundance: -
v_gene: TRBV29-1
CDR3nt: TGCAGCGTTGCGAGAACGGGTCAGCCCCAGCATTTT
CDR3aa: CSVARTGQPQHF

len: 18
d_gene: TRBD2
j_gene: TRBJ2-3
abundance: few
v_gene: TRBV5-4
CDR3nt: TGTGCCAGCAGCTCCGGGACTAGCGGTGGTGGGAGCACAGATACGCAGTATTTT
CDR3aa: CASSSGTSGGGSTDTQYF

len: 11
d_gene: -
j_gene: TRBJ2-2
abundance: -
v_gene: TRBV6-4
CDR3nt: TGTGCCAGCAGTGATCAAGGGGAGCTGTTTTTT
CDR3aa: CASSDQGELFF

len: 14
d_gene: -
j_gene: TRBJ1-5
abundance: -
v_gene: TRBV11-1
CDR3nt: TGTGCCAGCAGCCGGTCTTCGGGCAATCAGCCCCAGCATTTT
CDR3aa: CASSRSSGNQPQHF

len: 15
d_gene: TRBD2
j_gene: TRBJ2-3
abundance: -
v_gene: TRBV4-1
CDR3nt: TGCGCCAGCAGATTAGCGGGTTTGACCACAGATACGCAGTATTTT
CDR3aa: CASRLAGLTTDTQYF

len: 17
d_gene: TRBD2
j_gene: TRBJ2-1
abundance: -
v_gene: TRBV7-2
CDR3nt: TGTGCCAGCAGCTCAAAGACTAGCGGGGGTCCCTACAATGAGCAGTTCTTC
CDR3aa: CASSSKTSGGPYNEQFF

len: 12
d_gene: -
j_gene: TRBJ2-3
abundance: few
v_gene: TRBV11-2
CDR3nt: TGTGCCAGCAGAGCTACTTCAGATACGCAGTATTTT
CDR3aa: CASRATSDTQYF

len: 13
d_gene: -
j_gene: TRBJ1-2
abundance: few
v_gene: TRBV18
CDR3nt: TGTGCCAGCTCACCTGAACGAGACTATGGCTACACCTTC
CDR3aa: CASSPERDYGYTF

len: 16
d_gene: TRBD1
j_gene: TRBJ2-5
abundance: -
v_gene: TRBV9
CDR3nt: TGTGCCAGCAGCGCATACGACAGGGAAGCTAGAGAGACCCAGTACTTC
CDR3aa: CASSAYDREARETQYF

len: 13
d_gene: TRBD2
j_gene: TRBJ2-5
abundance: -
v_gene: TRBV6-5
CDR3nt: TGTGCCAGCTCGGGAGGCCCTGGGGAGACCCAGTACTTC
CDR3aa: CASSGGPGETQYF

len: 16
d_gene: TRBD1
j_gene: TRBJ1-2
abundance: few
v_gene: TRBV30
CDR3nt: TGTGCCTGTTCCCGGGACAGGGGCCAAAAGGGCTATGGCTACACCTTC
CDR3aa: CACSRDRGQKGYGYTF

len: 16
d_gene: -
j_gene: TRBJ2-5
abundance: few
v_gene: TRBV9
CDR3nt: TGTGCCAGCAGCGTAGGGATGGGAACAGGACAAGAGACCCAGTACTTC
CDR3aa: CASSVGMGTGQETQYF

len: 16
d_gene: TRBD2
j_gene: TRBJ2-3
abundance: -
v_gene: TRBV6-6
CDR3nt: TGTGCCAGCAGTTACCCCAGGGCGGGAGGGCTAGATACGCAGTATTTT
CDR3aa: CASSYPRAGGLDTQYF

len: 14
d_gene: TRBD1
j_gene: TRBJ1-1
abundance: -
v_gene: TRBV5-1
CDR3nt: TGCGCCAGCAGCTTAGGGACAGGGAACACTGAAGCTTTCTTT
CDR3aa: CASSLGTGNTEAFF

len: 16
d_gene: TRBD2
j_gene: TRBJ2-1
abundance: -
v_gene: TRBV5-1
CDR3nt: TGCGCCAGCAGAGGCCTGGCTAGCGGTGCCTACAATGAGCAGTTCTTC
CDR3aa: CASRGLASGAYNEQFF

len: 16
d_gene: TRBD2
j_gene: TRBJ2-3
abundance: -
v_gene: TRBV13
CDR3nt: TGTGCCAGCAGCTTAAGCGGGGGAGGCCACACAGATACGCAGTATTTT
CDR3aa: CASSLSGGGHTDTQYF

len: 14
d_gene: TRBD1
j_gene: TRBJ1-4
abundance: -
v_gene: TRBV30
CDR3nt: TGTGCCTGGAGTGAGGGGACAGGGGGCGAAAAACTGTTTTTT
CDR3aa: CAWSEGTGGEKLFF

len: 15
d_gene: TRBD2
j_gene: TRBJ2-1
abundance: -
v_gene: TRBV19
CDR3nt: TGTGCCAGTAGTATAGGGCTAGCGGGAGGGAATGAGCAGTTCTTC
CDR3aa: CASSIGLAGGNEQFF

len: 14
d_gene: -
j_gene: TRBJ2-1
abundance: -
v_gene: TRBV7-6
CDR3nt: TGTGCCAGCAGCTTAGCGGGGGGTTACAATGAGCAGTTCTTC
CDR3aa: CASSLAGGYNEQFF

len: 14
d_gene: TRBD1
j_gene: TRBJ2-7
abundance: -
v_gene: TRBV7-2
CDR3nt: TGTGCCAGCAGCTTTCCGGACAGGGCCTACGAGCAGTACTTC
CDR3aa: CASSFPDRAYEQYF

len: 13
d_gene: -
j_gene: TRBJ1-1
abundance: -
v_gene: TRBV6-1
CDR3nt: TGTGCCAGCACTGCCGTGGCGAACACTGAAGCTTTCTTT
CDR3aa: CASTAVANTEAFF

len: 14
d_gene: -
j_gene: TRBJ1-3
abundance: -
v_gene: TRBV9
CDR3nt: TGTGCCAGCAGCGTAACGGGCTCTGGAAACACCATATATTTT
CDR3aa: CASSVTGSGNTIYF

len: 16
d_gene: TRBD1
j_gene: TRBJ1-2
abundance: few
v_gene: TRBV15
CDR3nt: TGTGCCACCAGCACAAATGGTCGGACAGGGTTAGGTGGCTACACCTTC
CDR3aa: CATSTNGRTGLGGYTF

len: 16
d_gene: -
j_gene: TRBJ2-1
abundance: few
v_gene: TRBV9
CDR3nt: TGTGCCAGCAGCGTAGGAGGCCTCCGCACCTACAATGAGCAGTTCTTC
CDR3aa: CASSVGGLRTYNEQFF

len: 11
d_gene: -
j_gene: TRBJ2-1
abundance: -
v_gene: TRBV10-3
CDR3nt: TGTGCCGGGAGTAGCGCCAATGAGCAGTTCTTC
CDR3aa: CAGSSANEQFF

len: 15
d_gene: TRBD2
j_gene: TRBJ2-2
abundance: few
v_gene: TRBV7-2
CDR3nt: TGTGCCTCCACCTTTAGCGGGCTGAACACCGGGGAGCTGTTTTTT
CDR3aa: CASTFSGLNTGELFF

len: 12
d_gene: -
j_gene: TRBJ2-4
abundance: few
v_gene: TRBV29-1
CDR3nt: TGCAGCGTCGTGGCCGTCAAAAACATTCAGTACTTC
CDR3aa: CSVVAVKNIQYF

len: 16
d_gene: TRBD1
j_gene: TRBJ1-2
abundance: -
v_gene: TRBV7-2
CDR3nt: TGTGCCAGCAGCCCAGTCCCGGGACAGGTTTTCTATGGCTACACCTTC
CDR3aa: CASSPVPGQVFYGYTF

len: 14
d_gene: -
j_gene: TRBJ1-5
abundance: few
v_gene: TRBV30
CDR3nt: TGTGCCTGGACCCCACAGTCGAGCAATCAGCCCCAGCATTTT
CDR3aa: CAWTPQSSNQPQHF

len: 12
d_gene: -
j_gene: TRBJ2-7
abundance: few
v_gene: TRBV14
CDR3nt: TGTGCCAGCAGCCACGGGATAGGCGAGCAGTACTTC
CDR3aa: CASSHGIGEQYF

len: 14
d_gene: TRBD2
j_gene: TRBJ2-7
abundance: few
v_gene: TRBV7-2
CDR3nt: TGTGCCAGCAGCTTCTTCGGGGGGGCAGACGAGCAGTACTTC
CDR3aa: CASSFFGGADEQYF

len: 13
d_gene: -
j_gene: TRBJ2-7
abundance: -
v_gene: TRBV4-1
CDR3nt: TGCGCCAGCAGCCAAGGGGCTACCTACGAGCAGTACTTC
CDR3aa: CASSQGATYEQYF

len: 13
d_gene: -
j_gene: TRBJ1-1
abundance: -
v_gene: TRBV4-2
CDR3nt: TGTGCCAGCAGCCAAGATCTCGAGGCCCAAGCTTTCTTT
CDR3aa: CASSQDLEAQAFF

len: 14
d_gene: -
j_gene: TRBJ2-7
abundance: -
v_gene: TRBV18
CDR3nt: TGTGCCAGCTCACCACCGCCAGGGGCTAACGAGCAGTACTTC
CDR3aa: CASSPPPGANEQYF

len: 13
d_gene: -
j_gene: TRBJ2-5
abundance: -
v_gene: TRBV5-1
CDR3nt: TGCGCCAGCATAGGACAGCCCCAAGAGACCCAGTACTTC
CDR3aa: CASIGQPQETQYF

len: 17
d_gene: TRBD2
j_gene: TRBJ2-7
abundance: few
v_gene: TRBV4-2
CDR3nt: TGTGCCAGCAGCCAAGCGTACATTAGCGGGGGCTCCTACGAGCAGTACTTC
CDR3aa: CASSQAYISGGSYEQYF

len: 16
d_gene: TRBD1
j_gene: TRBJ1-4
abundance: -
v_gene: TRBV5-1
CDR3nt: TGCGCCAGCAGCTTGGCCGGAGGAGAGGGGGCCGGAAAACTGTTTTTT
CDR3aa: CASSLAGGEGAGKLFF

len: 18
d_gene: TRBD2
j_gene: TRBJ2-2
abundance: -
v_gene: TRBV7-9
CDR3nt: TGTGCCAGCAGCCTCCGGGGACTAGCGGGAACGAACACCGGGGAGCTGTTTTTT
CDR3aa: CASSLRGLAGTNTGELFF

len: 15
d_gene: -
j_gene: TRBJ2-1
abundance: few
v_gene: TRBV30
CDR3nt: TGTGCCTGGAGTTTCAGCGGACGCTCCTACAATGAGCAGTTCTTC
CDR3aa: CAWSFSGRSYNEQFF

len: 12
d_gene: -
j_gene: TRBJ1-1
abundance: few
v_gene: TRBV19
CDR3nt: TGTGCCAGTAGTCCAGGGAACACTGAAGCTTTCTTT
CDR3aa: CASSPGNTEAFF

len: 12
d_gene: -
j_gene: TRBJ2-5
abundance: few
v_gene: TRBV15
CDR3nt: TGTGCCACGCAGGGAGGCCAAGAGACCCAGTACTTC
CDR3aa: CATQGGQETQYF

len: 13
d_gene: -
j_gene: TRBJ2-5
abundance: few
v_gene: TRBV7-2
CDR3nt: TGTGCCAGCACCGTCAGGGGAGCGGAGACCCAGTACTTC
CDR3aa: CASTVRGAETQYF

len: 14
d_gene: TRBD1
j_gene: TRBJ1-2
abundance: few
v_gene: TRBV27
CDR3nt: TGTGCCAGCAGTCACACAGGGGCTAACTATGGCTACACCTTC
CDR3aa: CASSHTGANYGYTF

len: 14
d_gene: TRBD1
j_gene: TRBJ2-5
abundance: few
v_gene: TRBV5-1
CDR3nt: TGCGCCAGCAGCCCGGGACAGGGGGAAGAGACCCAGTACTTC
CDR3aa: CASSPGQGEETQYF

len: 14
d_gene: -
j_gene: TRBJ2-7
abundance: -
v_gene: TRBV14
CDR3nt: TGTGCCAGCAGCCAAGGAACAGGGTCCTACGAGCAGTACTTC
CDR3aa: CASSQGTGSYEQYF

len: 13
d_gene: -
j_gene: TRBJ1-1
abundance: -
v_gene: TRBV10-3
CDR3nt: TGTGCCATCAGTGCAAGGGAGGGAGAGGTGTCTTTCTTT
CDR3aa: CAISAREGEVSFF

len: 18
d_gene: -
j_gene: TRBJ2-1
abundance: few
v_gene: TRBV11-3
CDR3nt: TGTGCCAGCAGCGTAGGGGCCCAGCCAGGCACAGTAAGAGAAGAGCAGTTCTTC
CDR3aa: CASSVGAQPGTVREEQFF

len: 15
d_gene: TRBD2
j_gene: TRBJ2-1
abundance: -
v_gene: TRBV7-7
CDR3nt: TGTGCTAGCAGTTCCGGGACTAGCGGGATAAATGAGCAGTTCTTC
CDR3aa: CASSSGTSGINEQFF

len: 13
d_gene: -
j_gene: TRBJ2-3
abundance: few
v_gene: TRBV18
CDR3nt: TGTGCCAGCTCACCACGTTACACAGATACGCAGTATTTT
CDR3aa: CASSPRYTDTQYF

len: 15
d_gene: -
j_gene: TRBJ2-2
abundance: -
v_gene: TRBV15
CDR3nt: TGTGCCACCAGCAGAGATCTCCAGGGCCCCGGGGAGCTGTTTTTT
CDR3aa: CATSRDLQGPGELFF

len: 15
d_gene: TRBD1
j_gene: TRBJ1-2
abundance: few
v_gene: TRBV18
CDR3nt: TGTGCCAGCTCACCGTCTGACAGGGTCCGCTATGGCTACACCTTC
CDR3aa: CASSPSDRVRYGYTF

len: 13
d_gene: TRBD1
j_gene: TRBJ2-1
abundance: few
v_gene: TRBV28
CDR3nt: TGTGCCAGCAGCTCGGGACAGTACAATGAGCAGTTCTTC
CDR3aa: CASSSGQYNEQFF

len: 13
d_gene: -
j_gene: TRBJ2-7
abundance: few
v_gene: TRBV19
CDR3nt: TGTGCCAGTAGTACAACAGGGTCCCACGAGCAGTACTTC
CDR3aa: CASSTTGSHEQYF

len: 13
d_gene: -
j_gene: TRBJ1-4
abundance: few
v_gene: TRBV5-1
CDR3nt: TGCGCCAGCAGCCCCCGGACAGCAGAAAAACTGTTTTTT
CDR3aa: CASSPRTAEKLFF

len: 17
d_gene: TRBD2
j_gene: TRBJ2-1
abundance: few
v_gene: TRBV5-4
CDR3nt: TGTGCCAGCAGCCCAGGACTAGCGGGGGCCGGCTACAATGAGCAGTTCTTC
CDR3aa: CASSPGLAGAGYNEQFF

len: 13
d_gene: -
j_gene: TRBJ1-2
abundance: -
v_gene: TRBV7-2
CDR3nt: TGTGCCATCCCAGGGTGGGGCTACTATGGCTACACCTTC
CDR3aa: CAIPGWGYYGYTF

len: 14
d_gene: -
j_gene: TRBJ2-2
abundance: -
v_gene: TRBV7-2
CDR3nt: TGTGCCAGCAGCTTAGTGAGCGCCGCCGGGGAGCTGTTTTTT
CDR3aa: CASSLVSAAGELFF